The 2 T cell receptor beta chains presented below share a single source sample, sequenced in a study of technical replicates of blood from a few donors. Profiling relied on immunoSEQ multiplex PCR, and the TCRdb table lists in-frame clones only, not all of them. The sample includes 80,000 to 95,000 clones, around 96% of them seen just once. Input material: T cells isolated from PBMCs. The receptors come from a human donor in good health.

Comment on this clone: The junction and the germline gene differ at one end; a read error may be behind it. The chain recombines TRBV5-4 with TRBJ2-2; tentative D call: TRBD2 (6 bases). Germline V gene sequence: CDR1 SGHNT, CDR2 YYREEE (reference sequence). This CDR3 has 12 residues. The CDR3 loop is CASPGNTGGLFF. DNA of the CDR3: TGTGCCAGCCCAGGGAACACCGGGGGGCTGTTTTTT.

The CDR3 is CASSPQQGTGNTIYF. CDR3 coding DNA: TGTGCCAGCTCACCACAACAGGGGACTGGAAACACCATATATTTT. The chain links TRBV18 to TRBJ1-3, with 7 nucleotides matching TRBD1. This CDR3 has 15 residues. Germline loops: CDR1 KGHSH, CDR2 LQKENI. The V segment lost 1 base and the J segment 2 bases; nucleotides outside the gene matches: 2.